These 13 T cell receptor beta chains were all obtained from the same sample, sequenced in a study of T cell responses to AZD1222 COVID-19 vaccine. Sequencing used immunoSEQ multiplex PCR; TCRdb keeps in-frame clones, though not all of them. Among about 130,000 clones listed, approximately 90% were seen once. The starting material was peripheral blood, obtained 28 days after the second AZD1222 dose. These receptors originate from an adult who received the AZD1222 COVID-19 vaccine.

The CDR3 DNA sequence: TGTGCCAGCAGCGTAGACGGGAGACTAGCGGGCAGCCAAGAGACCCAGTACTTC. This sequence encodes CASSVDGRLAGSQETQYF. The chain recombines TRBV9 with TRBJ2-5; 10 bases agree with TRBD2. Per germline, CDR1 SGDLS and CDR2 YYNGEE. J gave up 1 base and V 0 bases, and 9 bases lay outside the gene matches. The CDR3 extends over 18 amino acids.

The chain joins TRBV25-1 to TRBJ1-2; maybe TRBD1 (6 bases). Trimming took off 1 base at V and 6 bases at J, with 9 bases between the two ends. Germline-derived CDR1 and CDR2 are MGHDK and SYGVNS. The CDR3 sequence is 13 residues long. The CDR3 DNA sequence: TGTGCCAGCAGTGAATGGGCAGGGGATGGCTACACCTTC. Translating it yields CASSEWAGDGYTF.

This rearrangement joins TRBV6-6 to TRBJ1-4; 12 positions match TRBD1. V was pared by 6 bases and J by 3 bases, with 17 bases of the junction left unmatched. The CDR3 loop spans 20 amino acids. Germline V gives CDR1 MNHNY, CDR2 SVGAGI (reference sequence). The CDR3 DNA sequence: TGTGCCAGCAGCCGACCCCCGGGACAGGGGGCGTTCGACCCTAATGAAAAACTGTTTTTT. Translating gives CASSRPPGQGAFDPNEKLFF.

The chain uses TRBV7-2 and TRBJ2-6; D unclear. This CDR3 spans 16 amino acids. Germline CDR1 reads SGHTA; CDR2 reads FQGNSA. The V gene lost 1 base and the J gene lost 0 bases, with 7 bases spanning the gap. CDR3 residues: CASSLEASSGANVLTF. CDR3 in DNA: TGTGCCAGCAGCTTAGAGGCAAGCTCTGGGGCCAACGTCCTGACTTTC.

The chain combines TRBV7-9 with TRBJ2-2; D ambiguous. The V and J ends lost 1 base and 4 bases respectively, with 13 bases between them. CDR1 is SEHNR, CDR2 FQNEAQ, per germline (reference sequence). The CDR3 loop spans 16 amino acids. The CDR3 DNA reads as TGTGCCAGCAGCTTAGGGTGGCAGTCCATCACCGGGGAGCTGTTTTTT. Translating it yields CASSLGWQSITGELFF.

J is TRBJ2-5 and V is TRBV6-5; 11 bases match TRBD2. Trimming cost V 6 bases and J 3 bases; bases outside gene matches: 6. CDR1 and CDR2 (germline): MNHEY, SVGAGI. The length of the CDR3 is 15 residues. The CDR3, as DNA: TGTGCCAGCAGACCCGGGACTAGCGGAAAAGAGACCCAGTACTTC. Its protein is CASRPGTSGKETQYF.

The chain has TRBV7-3 and TRBJ2-1, with D perhaps being TRBD1 or TRBD2 (5 bases each). Trimming took off 2 bases at V and 2 bases at J, with 10 bases between the two ends. The CDR3 runs 15 residues. CDR1 SGHTA and CDR2 FQGTGA come from the germline V gene. As DNA, the CDR3 is TGTGCCAGCAGCTTAGGCCAGGGAGCCTACAATGAGCAGTTCTTC. It translates to CASSLGQGAYNEQFF. The full variable domain, completed using reference TRBV7-3 and TRBJ2-1, is GAGVSQTPSNKVTEKGKYVELRCDPISGHTALYWYRQSLGQGPEFLIYFQGTGAADDSGLPNDRFFAVRPEGSVSTLKIQRTERGDSAVYLCASSLGQGAYNEQFFGPGTRLTVL.

The chain recombines TRBV5-8 with TRBJ1-2; 7 bases align to TRBD1. The CDR3 is 17 residues long. Trimming at V came to 4 bases and at J to 0 bases, leaving 12 bases not matched to a gene. The germline gives CDR1 SGHTS, CDR2 YDEGEE. CDR3 DNA sequence: TGTGCCAGCAGCCAGGGACAGTGGATCTTAGCTAACTATGGCTACACCTTC. As protein: CASSQGQWILANYGYTF.

This chain connects TRBV7-2 to TRBJ2-1; possible D gene TRBD2, 5 bases. Germline assignment: CDR1 SGHTA and CDR2 FQGNSA. V lost 1 base and J 0 bases, leaving 10 bases between the germline ends. CDR3 length: 16 amino acids. This CDR3 reads CASSLGSVVSYNEQFF. The DNA for the CDR3 is TGTGCCAGCAGCTTAGGTAGCGTTGTCTCCTACAATGAGCAGTTCTTC.

The chain links TRBV7-2 to TRBJ1-5; D is perhaps TRBD1 (6 bases). CDR3 length equals 14 residues. V dropped 6 bases and J dropped 5 bases, with 14 bases sitting between them. Per the germline V gene, CDR1 is SGHTA and CDR2 is FQGNSA. DNA of the CDR3: TGTGCCAGCAGTCTGCAGGGGTTCTATCAGCCCCAGCATTTT. This translates into CASSLQGFYQPQHF.

The chain couples TRBV7-9 to TRBJ2-1; no firm D call. Germline loops: CDR1 SEHNR, CDR2 FQNEAQ (reference sequence). This CDR3 is built from 16 residues. V was clipped by 5 bases and J by 0 bases, with 14 bases between them. CDR3 DNA sequence: TGTGCCAGCAGCCGTCGACGGATTAGCTCCTACAATGAGCAGTTCTTC. It yields the protein CASSRRRISSYNEQFF.

The chain recombines TRBV7-9 with TRBJ2-7, with 9 bases identical to TRBD1. V shed 5 bases and J 3 bases; nucleotides not matched to a gene: 14. Per germline, CDR1 SEHNR and CDR2 FQNEAQ (reference sequence). CDR3 length equals 17 residues. Written as DNA, the CDR3 is TGTGCCAGCAGCCGGGGACAGGGAAGGGGAGCTGGCTACGAGCAGTACTTC. This translates into CASSRGQGRGAGYEQYF.

The chain carries TRBV25-1 and TRBJ2-1; D perhaps matches TRBD1 (5 bases). CDR1 and CDR2 from the germline V gene are MGHDK and SYGVNS. V was shortened by 8 bases and J by 4 bases, with 15 bases between the two germline ends. The CDR3 length is 14 residues. The DNA of the CDR3 is TGTGCCAGCGGAGAAAGGGGCTCTTACAATGAGCAGTTCTTC. This encodes CASGERGSYNEQFF.